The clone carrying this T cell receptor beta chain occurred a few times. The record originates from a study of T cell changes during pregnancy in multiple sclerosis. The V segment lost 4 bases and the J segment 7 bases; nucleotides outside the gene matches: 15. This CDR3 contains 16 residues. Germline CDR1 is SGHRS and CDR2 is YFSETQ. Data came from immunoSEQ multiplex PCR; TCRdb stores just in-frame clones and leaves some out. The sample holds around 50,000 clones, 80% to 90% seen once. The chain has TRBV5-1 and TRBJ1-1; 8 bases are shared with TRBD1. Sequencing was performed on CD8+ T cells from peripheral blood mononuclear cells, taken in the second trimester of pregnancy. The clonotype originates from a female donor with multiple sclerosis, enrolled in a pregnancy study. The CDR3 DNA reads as TGCGCCAGCAGCCCGCGGACAGGGCTGAGGATGGGTGAAGCTTTCTTT. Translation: CASSPRTGLRMGEAFF.